These T cell receptor beta chains were read from a single sample in a study of T cells in Graves' hyperthyroidism and ophthalmopathy. TCRdb reprocessed the multiplex PCR reads via MiXCR and lists one record per CDR3 protein. Among about 500,000 distinct CDR3 sequences listed, under 15% were seen once. Sequences were obtained from blood. Every receptor here comes from a woman under 30 with Graves' hyperthyroidism. Each CDR3 is given with its conserved first and last residue. D genes are given only for firm matches. Clone size is shown for a subset of rows, as once, few, many or a class of expanded clone.

D: TRBD1
V: TRBV12-5
size: many
J: TRBJ1-1
DNA: TGTGCTAGTGGTTTGGCCTCTGCCACAGGGGGCGGCATGAACACTGAAGCTTTCTTT
CDR3: CASGLASATGGGMNTEAFF

D: .
V: TRBV20-1
size: many
J: TRBJ2-1
DNA: TGCAGTGCTAGAGGGGGACCGTCTAACAATGAGCAGTTCTTC
CDR3: CSARGGPSNNEQFF

D: .
V: TRBV2
size: many
J: TRBJ1-2
DNA: TGTGCCAGCAGACTGGTTAGGGGCGCAAACTATGGCTACACCTTC
CDR3: CASRLVRGANYGYTF

D: TRBD2
V: TRBV29-1
size: .
J: TRBJ2-7
DNA: TGCAGCGTGGTCAGCGGGGACTTCTCCTACGAGCAGTACTTC
CDR3: CSVVSGDFSYEQYF

D: .
V: TRBV27
size: many
J: TRBJ2-1
DNA: TGTGCCAGCAGTTTATCAACCGGGAGCTCCTACAATGAGCAGTTCTTC
CDR3: CASSLSTGSSYNEQFF

D: .
V: TRBV27
size: many
J: TRBJ1-2
DNA: TGTGCCAGCACGAGGGGGGGGGTTGGGAGAGTTCGCGATGGCTACACCTTC
CDR3: CASTRGGVGRVRDGYTF

D: .
V: TRBV19
size: .
J: TRBJ1-1
DNA: TGTGCCAGTAGTCCGGGGACCTCTGAAGCTTTCTTT
CDR3: CASSPGTSEAFF

D: TRBD2
V: TRBV15
size: .
J: TRBJ2-3
DNA: TGTGCCACCAGCAGACTCGGGCCTAGCGGGAGGTCGGATACGCAGTATTTT
CDR3: CATSRLGPSGRSDTQYF

D: TRBD2
V: TRBV7-2
size: few
J: TRBJ2-1
DNA: TGTGCCAGCAGCCGTGGAAGCGGGAGGGCCTACAATGAGCAGTTCTTC
CDR3: CASSRGSGRAYNEQFF

D: .
V: TRBV11-1
size: many
J: TRBJ1-6
DNA: TGTGCCAGCAGGTGGACGGAGCATAATTCACCCCTCCACTTT
CDR3: CASRWTEHNSPLHF

D: .
V: TRBV11-2
size: many
J: TRBJ2-1
DNA: TGTGCCAGCAGCCCTCGACCCCGGGGCTCCTACAATGAGCAGTTCTTC
CDR3: CASSPRPRGSYNEQFF

D: .
V: TRBV5-5
size: few
J: TRBJ1-1
DNA: TGTGCCAGCAGCTTGAGGACAGCTGAAATTGAAGCTTTCTTT
CDR3: CASSLRTAEIEAFF

D: .
V: TRBV29-1
size: many
J: TRBJ2-3
DNA: TGCAGCGTTGAAGCCACCCAGACAGCACCAGATACGCAGTATTTT
CDR3: CSVEATQTAPDTQYF

D: .
V: TRBV4-2
size: .
J: TRBJ2-7
DNA: TGTGCCAGCAGCGACATCGGGGAAGGCTACGAGCAGTACTTC
CDR3: CASSDIGEGYEQYF

D: .
V: TRBV20-1
size: many
J: TRBJ2-5
DNA: TGCAGTGCCACAGGGATGGAAGAGACCCAGTACTTC
CDR3: CSATGMEETQYF

D: TRBD2
V: TRBV19
size: many
J: TRBJ2-7
DNA: TGTGCCAGTAGTTCACGACTAGCGCTGTATTACGAGCAGTACTTC
CDR3: CASSSRLALYYEQYF

D: .
V: TRBV2
size: many
J: TRBJ2-4
DNA: TGTGCCAGCAGTGACGAGATTCAGTACTTC
CDR3: CASSDEIQYF

D: TRBD2
V: TRBV4-1
size: .
J: TRBJ2-1
DNA: TGCGCCAGCAGCCAAAAACCGACTAGCGGGATTTCTCTTGAGCAGTTCTTC
CDR3: CASSQKPTSGISLEQFF

D: .
V: TRBV9
size: many
J: TRBJ1-1
DNA: TGTGCCAGCAGCGTAGGGGGGGCCAACACTGAAGCTTTCTTT
CDR3: CASSVGGANTEAFF

D: .
V: TRBV7-8
size: many
J: TRBJ1-1
DNA: TGTGCCAGCAGCTCTCACGGTGTTCCCACTGAAGCTTTCTTT
CDR3: CASSSHGVPTEAFF

D: TRBD1
V: TRBV27
size: many
J: TRBJ2-6
DNA: TGTGCCAGCAGTCCGGGACAGCGTAACTCTGGGGCCAACGTCCTGACTTTC
CDR3: CASSPGQRNSGANVLTF

D: .
V: TRBV3-1
size: many
J: TRBJ1-2
DNA: TGTGCCAGCAGCCAACAAGGATGGGGCTATGGCTACACCTTC
CDR3: CASSQQGWGYGYTF

D: .
V: TRBV15
size: .
J: TRBJ2-1
DNA: TGTGCCACCAGCAGAGGACTAGTTAGGAGCTCCTACAATGAGCAGTTCTTC
CDR3: CATSRGLVRSSYNEQFF

D: .
V: TRBV11-3
size: many
J: TRBJ2-2
DNA: TGTGCCAGCAGCTTAGGCGGACTTCTCACCGGGGAGCTGTTTTTT
CDR3: CASSLGGLLTGELFF

D: .
V: TRBV5-1
size: once
J: TRBJ1-3
DNA: TGCGCCAGCAGCTTAGGGGCCCCGACTTCTGGAAACACCATATATTTT
CDR3: CASSLGAPTSGNTIYF

D: TRBD1
V: TRBV7-2
size: few
J: TRBJ1-4
DNA: TGTGCCAGCAGCTTACACCCCCGGACAGGGGCTAATGAAAAACTGTTTTTT
CDR3: CASSLHPRTGANEKLFF

D: TRBD2
V: TRBV20-1
size: few
J: TRBJ2-1
DNA: TGCAGTGCTCCCGGGAGGCGGGGGGGTGTCGGTGAGCAGTTCTTC
CDR3: CSAPGRRGGVGEQFF

D: TRBD2
V: TRBV7-3
size: many
J: TRBJ2-1
DNA: TGTGCCAGCAGGGTAGCGGGAGCCCCTTGGAATGAGCAGTTCTTC
CDR3: CASRVAGAPWNEQFF

D: TRBD1
V: TRBV19
size: few
J: TRBJ2-7
DNA: TGTGCCAGTGCCCCGACAGGGGGCGAGACCTTTAGCTCCTACGAGCAGTACTTC
CDR3: CASAPTGGETFSSYEQYF

D: .
V: TRBV30
size: many
J: TRBJ2-4
DNA: TGTGCCTGGAGTGATATAGGGGAGCGATTAAACATTCAGTACTTC
CDR3: CAWSDIGERLNIQYF

D: .
V: TRBV4-2
size: few
J: TRBJ2-4
DNA: TGTGCCAGCAGCCAAGAAGTAGGAGGTCCCATTCAGTACTTC
CDR3: CASSQEVGGPIQYF

D: TRBD1
V: TRBV19
size: many
J: TRBJ1-1
DNA: TGTGCCAGTAAAGCGGACAGGGAGGACACTGAAGCTTTCTTT
CDR3: CASKADREDTEAFF

D: .
V: TRBV20-1
size: many
J: TRBJ2-3
DNA: TGCAGTGCTACCTATGGGGGGGACACAAGCACAGATACGCAGTATTTT
CDR3: CSATYGGDTSTDTQYF

D: .
V: TRBV6-2/TRBV6-3
size: many
J: TRBJ2-5
DNA: TGTGCCAGCAGACCCCAGGGTGGGCAAGAGACCCAGTACTTC
CDR3: CASRPQGGQETQYF

D: TRBD1
V: TRBV6-1
size: many
J: TRBJ1-1
DNA: TGTGCCAGCACCTATGACAGGGGTGGCACTGAAGCTTTCTTT
CDR3: CASTYDRGGTEAFF

D: TRBD2
V: TRBV2
size: many
J: TRBJ2-1
DNA: TGTGCCACCTACGGACTAGTAGGGGATTACAATGAGCAGTTCTTC
CDR3: CATYGLVGDYNEQFF

D: TRBD2
V: TRBV5-1
size: few
J: TRBJ2-5
DNA: TGCGCCAGCAGCTCCGGGACTAGCGGGGGAGAAGAGACCCAGTACTTC
CDR3: CASSSGTSGGEETQYF

D: .
V: TRBV27
size: .
J: TRBJ2-7
DNA: TGTGCCAGCAGTTTAGGGATCAACGGCGAGCAGTACTTC
CDR3: CASSLGINGEQYF

D: .
V: TRBV15
size: .
J: TRBJ1-5
DNA: TGTGCCACCAGCAGAGTGGAGCGTAGTAGCAATCAGCCCCAGCATTTT
CDR3: CATSRVERSSNQPQHF

D: .
V: TRBV9
size: many
J: TRBJ2-3
DNA: TGTGCCAGCAGCGGCGACCCCTTGGATACGCAGTATTTT
CDR3: CASSGDPLDTQYF

D: .
V: TRBV12-3/TRBV12-4
size: many
J: TRBJ2-1
DNA: TGTGCCAGCAGTCCTAGACAAGTCCTCTACAATGAGCAGTTCTTC
CDR3: CASSPRQVLYNEQFF

D: .
V: TRBV7-3
size: .
J: TRBJ1-1
DNA: TGTGCCAGCAGCAGAATGACCTCGGTGAACACTGAAGCTTTCTTT
CDR3: CASSRMTSVNTEAFF

D: .
V: TRBV7-3
size: many
J: TRBJ1-1
DNA: TGTGCCAGCAGTTTACAGGAGAACACTGAAGCTTTCTTT
CDR3: CASSLQENTEAFF

D: .
V: TRBV9
size: many
J: TRBJ2-7
DNA: TGTGCCAGCGGGCCTCGGGACGGCTACGAGCAGTACTTC
CDR3: CASGPRDGYEQYF

D: .
V: TRBV12-3/TRBV12-4
size: many
J: TRBJ2-3
DNA: TGTGCCAGCAGTCAACCTAGCGAATACACAGATACGCAGTATTTT
CDR3: CASSQPSEYTDTQYF

D: TRBD2
V: TRBV30
size: .
J: TRBJ2-3
DNA: TGTGCCTTCTATCTAGCGGGGATCCCCACAGATACGCAGTATTTT
CDR3: CAFYLAGIPTDTQYF

D: TRBD1
V: TRBV24-1
size: .
J: TRBJ1-2
DNA: TGTGCCACCGCAGACGGACAGGGGTATGGCTACACCTTC
CDR3: CATADGQGYGYTF

D: .
V: TRBV3-1
size: many
J: TRBJ2-5
DNA: TGTGCCAGCAGCCGACAAAGCGGAGAGACCCAGTACTTC
CDR3: CASSRQSGETQYF

D: .
V: TRBV5-1
size: few
J: TRBJ1-1
DNA: TGCGCCAGCACCACCGACAGCTTGCGGACTGAAGCTTTCTTT
CDR3: CASTTDSLRTEAFF

D: TRBD2
V: TRBV5-4
size: many
J: TRBJ2-1
DNA: TGTGCCAGCAGCCGCGGGAGGGCCTCGGGGGAGCAGTTCTTC
CDR3: CASSRGRASGEQFF

D: .
V: TRBV6-5
size: many
J: TRBJ1-6
DNA: TGTGCCAGCAGTTACTCGAGGGACGGGAATTCACCCCTCCACTTT
CDR3: CASSYSRDGNSPLHF

D: TRBD2
V: TRBV29-1
size: many
J: TRBJ2-5
DNA: TGCAGCGTTGAAGGGGCGGGAGAGAACCAAGAGACCCAGTACTTC
CDR3: CSVEGAGENQETQYF